One sample yielded the 14 T cell receptor beta chains listed below, sequenced in a study of control samples from healthy donors and cancer patients. Repertoires were generated with immunoSEQ multiplex PCR, while TCRdb's copy carries only in-frame clones and drops some. The sample holds 160,000 or so clones, roughly 94% seen once. The source material was PBMCs. These receptors were taken from a man aged 60 to 75 with colorectal cancer.

The rearrangement joins TRBV6-5 to TRBJ2-7; tentative D call: TRBD1 (7 bases). This CDR3 is built from 15 residues. V shed 7 bases and J shed 4 bases, with 20 bases lying between them. Germline V gene data show CDR1 as MNHEY and CDR2 as SVGAGI. The CDR3 coding sequence is TGTGCCAGCAAGGAGGGGGCGGATTCATTTTACGAGCAGTACTTC. Translation: CASKEGADSFYEQYF.

The chain combines TRBV6-5 with TRBJ1-5, with 7 bases that match TRBD1. V lost 4 bases, J lost 3 bases, and 9 bases stayed unmatched. From germline, CDR1 is MNHEY and CDR2 SVGAGI. The CDR3 spans 16 residues. CDR3 coding DNA: TGTGCCAGCAGTTCACTCCAGGGGGGTTTCAATCAGCCCCAGCATTTT. Its protein is CASSSLQGGFNQPQHF.

The chain is built from TRBV2 and TRBJ2-3; TRBD2 aligns across 12 bases. The CDR3 loop spans 16 amino acids. Germline trimming cut 4 bases from V and 9 bases from J; bases unmatched to any gene: 11. The V gene's germline CDR1 is SNHLY and CDR2 FYNNEI. The CDR3 sequence: CASSGWTSGDRGTQYF. CDR3 nucleotide sequence: TGTGCCAGCAGTGGTTGGACTAGCGGGGATAGGGGCACGCAGTATTTT.

This chain uses TRBV24-1 with TRBJ2-3, with D possibly being TRBD1 or TRBD2 (6 bases each). The germline V and J ends were trimmed by 0 bases and 4 bases, with 16 bases remaining between them. CDR3 length: 17 amino acids. CDR1 KGHDR and CDR2 SFDVKD come from the germline V gene. The CDR3 DNA follows: TGTGCCACCAGTGATTTGTCGGGGGCGGCTGGCGCAGATACGCAGTATTTT. Translation: CATSDLSGAAGADTQYF.

The chain carries TRBV5-8 and TRBJ2-2; tentative D call: TRBD2 (6 bases). V was pared by 3 bases and J by 4 bases, with 16 bases between. The CDR3 spans 16 residues. Germline V lookup: CDR1 SGHTS, CDR2 YDEGEE. CDR3 nucleotide sequence: TGTGCCAGCAGCTCCTTAGCGGAGCCGAGCACCGGGGAGCTGTTTTTT. Amino acids: CASSSLAEPSTGELFF.

J is TRBJ1-2 and V is TRBV30; TRBD1 aligns across 9 bases. Germline-derived CDR1 and CDR2 are GTSNPN and SVGIG (reference sequence). There are 13 residues in the CDR3. V lost 0 bases and J lost 7; bases outside the gene matches: 3. CDR3 protein: CAWSVTGGSGYTF. The DNA for the CDR3 is TGTGCCTGGAGTGTGACAGGGGGAAGTGGCTACACCTTC.

This chain uses TRBV6-5 with TRBJ1-2; D perhaps matches TRBD1 (5 bases). Germline lookup yields CDR1 MNHEY and CDR2 SVGAGI. V was shortened by 5 bases and J by 7 bases, with 20 bases between the two germline ends. The CDR3 has 15 amino acids. This chain's CDR3 is CASSRMGVVPSGYTF. The CDR3 DNA follows: TGTGCCAGCAGTCGGATGGGGGTGGTCCCGAGTGGCTACACCTTC.

J is TRBJ2-5 and V is TRBV3-1 (or the pseudogene TRBV3-2); possible D gene TRBD2, 5 bases. The CDR3 contains 16 residues. Trimming removed 1 base from V and 2 bases from J, with 14 bases in between. Germline V gives CDR1 LGHDT, CDR2 YNNKEL (reference sequence). This CDR3 is CASSQGLGTGQETQYF. CDR3 bases: TGTGCCAGCAGCCAAGGGTTGGGAACGGGACAAGAGACCCAGTACTTC.

This chain links TRBV7-2 with TRBJ2-3, with 15 bases lining up with TRBD2. The germline V gene encodes CDR1 SGHTA and CDR2 FQGNSA. CDR3 length equals 18 residues. Trimming removed 4 bases from V and 0 bases from J; junction bases left unmatched: 5. CDR3: CASSSGLAGGLSTDTQYF. The CDR3 nucleotides are TGTGCCAGCAGCTCGGGACTAGCGGGGGGTCTTAGCACAGATACGCAGTATTTT. The full variable domain, with the rest looked up from reference TRBV7-2 and TRBJ2-3, is GAGVSQSPSNKVTEKGKDVELRCDPISGHTALYWYRQSLGQGLEFLIYFQGNSAPDKSGLPSDRFSAERTGGSVSTLTIQRTQQEDSAVYLCASSSGLAGGLSTDTQYFGPGTRLTVL.

The chain employs TRBV2 and TRBJ2-3; D is perhaps TRBD1 (5 bases). The CDR3 consists of 16 residues. Germline CDR1 and CDR2: SNHLY and FYNNEI. V lost 5 bases and J 4 bases, leaving 19 bases between the germline ends. The DNA of the CDR3 is TGTGCCAGCAGTATACAGGCCATCAAGGGCGCAGATACGCAGTATTTT. Amino acids: CASSIQAIKGADTQYF.

The V call is TRBV9, the J call TRBJ1-1; D might be TRBD1 (6 bases). This CDR3 contains 14 residues. Trimming cost V 2 bases and J 2 bases, with 10 bases left between them. Germline V gene lookup returns CDR1 SGDLS and CDR2 YYNGEE. Here the CDR3 reads CASSVGTLNTEAFF. The CDR3 nucleotides are TGTGCCAGCAGCGTCGGGACACTTAACACTGAAGCTTTCTTT.

The V and J genes are TRBV18 and TRBJ1-1; possibly TRBD1 for D (5 bases). V was pared by 4 bases and J by 4 bases, with 19 bases between. There are 16 residues in the CDR3. Per the germline V gene, CDR1 is KGHSH and CDR2 is LQKENI. CDR3: CASSLSRGVDRTEAFF. As DNA, the CDR3 is TGTGCCAGCTCACTTTCCCGGGGGGTCGACCGCACTGAAGCTTTCTTT.

The V call is TRBV15, the J call TRBJ2-5; weak D call: TRBD2 (6 bases). The CDR3 length is 14 residues. From germline, CDR1 is LNHNV and CDR2 YYDKDF (reference sequence). Trimming left V 5 bases short and J 6 bases short, with 16 bases between. Here the CDR3 reads CATSPRPREQTQYF. CDR3 DNA sequence: TGTGCCACCAGCCCTAGGCCGCGGGAACAGACCCAGTACTTC. The complete variable domain, with remaining parts taken from reference TRBV15 and TRBJ2-5, reads DAMVIQNPRYQVTQFGKPVTLSCSQTLNHNVMYWYQQKSSQAPKLLFHYYDKDFNNEADTPDNFQSRRPNTSFCFLDIRSPGLGDTAMYLCATSPRPREQTQYFGPGTRLLVL.

The chain couples TRBV27 to TRBJ2-1; 7 bases line up with TRBD1. Germline lookup yields CDR1 MNHEY and CDR2 SMNVEV (reference sequence). This CDR3 contains 17 residues. J was trimmed by 2 bases and V by 6 bases; bases with no gene match: 13. The chain's CDR3 is CASRLLGQDLTYNEQFF. The CDR3 DNA follows: TGTGCCAGCAGACTCCTCGGACAGGACTTAACCTACAATGAGCAGTTCTTC.